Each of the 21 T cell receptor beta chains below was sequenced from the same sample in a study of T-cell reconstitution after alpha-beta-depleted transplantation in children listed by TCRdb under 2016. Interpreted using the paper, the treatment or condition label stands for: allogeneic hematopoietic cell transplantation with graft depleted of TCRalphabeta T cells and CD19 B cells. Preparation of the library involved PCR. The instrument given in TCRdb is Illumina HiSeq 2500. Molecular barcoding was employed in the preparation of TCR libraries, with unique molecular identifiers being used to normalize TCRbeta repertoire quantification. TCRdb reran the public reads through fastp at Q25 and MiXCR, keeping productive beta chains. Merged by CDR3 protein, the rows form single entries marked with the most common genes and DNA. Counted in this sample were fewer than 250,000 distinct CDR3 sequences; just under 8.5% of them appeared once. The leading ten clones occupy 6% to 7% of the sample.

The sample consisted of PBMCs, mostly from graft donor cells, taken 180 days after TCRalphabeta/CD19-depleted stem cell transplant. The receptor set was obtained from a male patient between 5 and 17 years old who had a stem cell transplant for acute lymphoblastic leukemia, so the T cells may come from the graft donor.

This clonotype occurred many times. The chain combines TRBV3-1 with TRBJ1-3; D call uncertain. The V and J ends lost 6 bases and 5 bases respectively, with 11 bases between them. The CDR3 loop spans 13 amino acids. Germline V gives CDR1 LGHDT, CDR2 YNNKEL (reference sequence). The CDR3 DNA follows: TGTGCCAGCAGTTCCAAGATAAGAAACACCATATATTTT. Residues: CASSSKIRNTIYF.

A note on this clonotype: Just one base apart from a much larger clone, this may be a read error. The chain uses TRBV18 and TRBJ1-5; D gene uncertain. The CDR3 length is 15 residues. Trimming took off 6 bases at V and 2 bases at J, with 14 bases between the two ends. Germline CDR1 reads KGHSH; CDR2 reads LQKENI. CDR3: CASSLQVLGNQPQHF. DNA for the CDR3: TGTGCCAGCTCTCTGCAGGTTCTTGGCAATCAGCCCCAGCATTTT.

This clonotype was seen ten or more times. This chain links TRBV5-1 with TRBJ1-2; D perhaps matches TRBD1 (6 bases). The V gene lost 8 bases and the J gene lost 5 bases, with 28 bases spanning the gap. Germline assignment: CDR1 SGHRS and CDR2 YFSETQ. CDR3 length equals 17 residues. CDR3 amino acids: CARLTGPAPRGQYGYTF. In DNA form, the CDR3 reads TGCGCCAGGTTAACGGGGCCAGCCCCCAGGGGACAATATGGCTACACCTTC.

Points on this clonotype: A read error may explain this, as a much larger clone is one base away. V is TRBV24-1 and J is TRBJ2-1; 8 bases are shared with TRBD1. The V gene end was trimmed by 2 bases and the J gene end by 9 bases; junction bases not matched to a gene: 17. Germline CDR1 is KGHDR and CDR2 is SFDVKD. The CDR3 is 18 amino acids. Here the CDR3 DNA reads TGTGCCACCAGTGATTCCGGCCCCGGGACAGGCAGAACGGGTGAGCAGTTCTTC. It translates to CATSDSGPGTGRTGEQFF.

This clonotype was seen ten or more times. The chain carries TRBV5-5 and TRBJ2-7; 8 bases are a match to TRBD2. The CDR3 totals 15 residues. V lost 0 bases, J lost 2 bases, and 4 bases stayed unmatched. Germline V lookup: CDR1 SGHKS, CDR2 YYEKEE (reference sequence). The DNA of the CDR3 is TGTGCCAGCAGCTTGGTTAGCGGGACTCCCTACGAGCAGTACTTC. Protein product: CASSLVSGTPYEQYF. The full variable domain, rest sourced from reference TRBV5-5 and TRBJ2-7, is DAGVTQSPTHLIKTRGQQVTLRCSPISGHKSVSWYQQVLGQGPQFIFQYYEKEERGRGNFPDRFSARQFPNYSSELNVNALLLGDSALYLCASSLVSGTPYEQYFGPGTRLTVT.

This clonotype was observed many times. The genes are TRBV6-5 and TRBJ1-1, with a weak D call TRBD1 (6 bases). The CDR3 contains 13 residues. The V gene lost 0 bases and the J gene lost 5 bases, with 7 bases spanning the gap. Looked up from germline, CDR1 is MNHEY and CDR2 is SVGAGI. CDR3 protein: CASSYSRGTEAFF. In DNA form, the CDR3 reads TGTGCCAGCAGTTACTCTAGGGGGACTGAAGCTTTCTTT.

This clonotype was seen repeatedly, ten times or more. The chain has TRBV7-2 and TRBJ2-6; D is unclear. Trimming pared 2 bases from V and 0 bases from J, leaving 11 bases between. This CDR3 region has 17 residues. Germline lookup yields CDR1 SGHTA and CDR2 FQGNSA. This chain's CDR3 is CASSLRNSNSGANVLTF. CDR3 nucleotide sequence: TGTGCCAGCAGCTTACGGAACTCCAACTCTGGGGCCAACGTCCTGACTTTC. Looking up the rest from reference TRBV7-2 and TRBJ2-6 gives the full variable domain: GAGVSQSPSNKVTEKGKDVELRCDPISGHTALYWYRQSLGQGLEFLIYFQGNSAPDKSGLPSDRFSAERTGGSVSTLTIQRTQQEDSAVYLCASSLRNSNSGANVLTFGAGSRLTVL.

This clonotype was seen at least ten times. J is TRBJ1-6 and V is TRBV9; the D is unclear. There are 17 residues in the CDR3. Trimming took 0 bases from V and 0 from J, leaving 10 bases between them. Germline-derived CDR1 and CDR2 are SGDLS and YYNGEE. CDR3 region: CASSVDGRSSYNSPLHF. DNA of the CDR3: TGTGCCAGCAGCGTAGACGGCAGAAGCTCCTATAATTCACCCCTCCACTTT.

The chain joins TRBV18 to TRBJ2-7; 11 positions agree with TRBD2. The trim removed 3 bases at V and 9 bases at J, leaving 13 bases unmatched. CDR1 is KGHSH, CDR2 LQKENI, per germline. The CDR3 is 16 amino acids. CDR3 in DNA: TGTGCCAGCTCACCTCGTCTGACTAGCGGGACTGGGTGGCAGTACTTC. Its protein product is CASSPRLTSGTGWQYF.

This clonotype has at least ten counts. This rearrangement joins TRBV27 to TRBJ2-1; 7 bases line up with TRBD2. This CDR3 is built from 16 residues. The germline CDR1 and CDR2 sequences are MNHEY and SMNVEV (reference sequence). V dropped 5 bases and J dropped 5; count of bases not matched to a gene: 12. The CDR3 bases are TGTGCCAGCAGTCGATCAGGACTAGTCAGCAACAATGAGCAGTTCTTC. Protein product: CASSRSGLVSNNEQFF.

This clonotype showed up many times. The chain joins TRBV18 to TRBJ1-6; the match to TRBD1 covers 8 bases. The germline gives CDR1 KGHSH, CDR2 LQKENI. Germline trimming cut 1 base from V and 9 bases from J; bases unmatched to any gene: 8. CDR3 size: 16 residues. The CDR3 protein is CASSPQDRETGSPLHF. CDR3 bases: TGTGCCAGCTCACCACAGGACAGGGAAACAGGTTCACCCCTCCACTTT. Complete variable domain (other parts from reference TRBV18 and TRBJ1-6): NAGVMQNPRHLVRRRGQEARLRCSPMKGHSHVYWYRQLPEEGLKFMVYLQKENIIDESGMPKERFSAEFPKEGPSILRIQQVVRGDSAAYFCASSPQDRETGSPLHFGNGTRLTVT.

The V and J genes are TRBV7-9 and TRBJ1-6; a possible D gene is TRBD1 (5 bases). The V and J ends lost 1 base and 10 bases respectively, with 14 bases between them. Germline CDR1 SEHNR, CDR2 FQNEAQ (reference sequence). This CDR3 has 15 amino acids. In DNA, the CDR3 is TGTGCCAGCAGCTTAGGGGGCAACCTAGGCTCACCCCTCCACTTT. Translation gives CASSLGGNLGSPLHF.

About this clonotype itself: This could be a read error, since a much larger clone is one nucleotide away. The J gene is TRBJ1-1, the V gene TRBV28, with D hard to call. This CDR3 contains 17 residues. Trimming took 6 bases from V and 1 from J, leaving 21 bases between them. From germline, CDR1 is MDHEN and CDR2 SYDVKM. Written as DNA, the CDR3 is TGTGCCAGCAGCCGCGGTATCTTTGGGAGACCGAACACTGAAGCTTTCTTT. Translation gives CASSRGIFGRPNTEAFF.

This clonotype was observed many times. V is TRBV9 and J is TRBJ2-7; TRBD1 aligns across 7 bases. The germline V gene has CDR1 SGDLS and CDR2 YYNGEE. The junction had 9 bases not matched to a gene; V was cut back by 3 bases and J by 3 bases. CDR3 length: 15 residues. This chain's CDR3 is CASSATGIPFYEQYF. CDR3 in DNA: TGTGCCAGCAGCGCGACAGGGATTCCCTTCTACGAGCAGTACTTC.

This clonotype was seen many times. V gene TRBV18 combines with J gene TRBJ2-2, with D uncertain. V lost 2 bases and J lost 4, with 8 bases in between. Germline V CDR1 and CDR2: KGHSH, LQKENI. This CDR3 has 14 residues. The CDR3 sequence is CASSPVAATGELFF. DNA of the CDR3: TGTGCCAGCTCACCAGTGGCGGCCACCGGGGAGCTGTTTTTT. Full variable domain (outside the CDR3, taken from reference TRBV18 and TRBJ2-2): NAGVMQNPRHLVRRRGQEARLRCSPMKGHSHVYWYRQLPEEGLKFMVYLQKENIIDESGMPKERFSAEFPKEGPSILRIQQVVRGDSAAYFCASSPVAATGELFFGEGSRLTVL.

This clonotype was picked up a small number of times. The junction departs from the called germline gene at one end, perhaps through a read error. The CDR3 is CCASLPSGRAGENEQFF. As DNA, the CDR3 is TGCTGTGCTAGTTTGCCTAGCGGGAGGGCCGGGGAAAATGAGCAGTTCTTC. The chain carries TRBV20-1 and TRBJ2-1; 12 nucleotides align to TRBD2. Germline V gene sequence: CDR1 DFQATT, CDR2 SNEGSKA (reference sequence). The CDR3 spans 17 residues.

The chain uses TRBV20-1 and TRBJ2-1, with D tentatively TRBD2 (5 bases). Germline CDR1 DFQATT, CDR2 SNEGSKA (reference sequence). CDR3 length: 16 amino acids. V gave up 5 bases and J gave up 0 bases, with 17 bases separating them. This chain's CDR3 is CSALSGSGSSYNEQFF. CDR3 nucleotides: TGCAGTGCTTTATCGGGGTCGGGAAGCTCCTACAATGAGCAGTTCTTC.

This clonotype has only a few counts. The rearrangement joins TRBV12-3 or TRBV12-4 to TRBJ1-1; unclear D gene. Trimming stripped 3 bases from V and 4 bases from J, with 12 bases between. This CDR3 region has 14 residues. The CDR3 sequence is CASSLQALTTEAFF. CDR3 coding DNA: TGTGCCAGCAGTTTGCAGGCCTTGACCACTGAAGCTTTCTTT.

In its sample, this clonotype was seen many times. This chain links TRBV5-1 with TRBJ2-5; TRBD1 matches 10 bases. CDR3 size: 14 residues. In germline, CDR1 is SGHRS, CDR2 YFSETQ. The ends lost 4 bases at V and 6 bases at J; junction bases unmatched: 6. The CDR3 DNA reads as TGCGCCAGCAGCACCAGACAGGGGGCTCAGACCCAGTACTTC. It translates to CASSTRQGAQTQYF.

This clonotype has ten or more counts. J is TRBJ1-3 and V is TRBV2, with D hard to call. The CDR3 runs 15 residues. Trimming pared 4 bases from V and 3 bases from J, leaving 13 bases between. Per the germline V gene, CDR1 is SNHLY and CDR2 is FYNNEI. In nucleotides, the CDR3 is TGTGCCAGCAGTGGCACAGTCCGTTATGGAAACACCATATATTTT. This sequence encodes CASSGTVRYGNTIYF.

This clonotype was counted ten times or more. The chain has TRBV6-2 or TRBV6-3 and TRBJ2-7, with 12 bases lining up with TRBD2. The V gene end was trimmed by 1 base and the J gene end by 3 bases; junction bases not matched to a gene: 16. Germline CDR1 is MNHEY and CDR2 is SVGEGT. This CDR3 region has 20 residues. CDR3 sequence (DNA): TGTGCCAGCAGTTACTTACTAGCGGGAGGACTAAAACAATTCCACTACGAGCAGTACTTC. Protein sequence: CASSYLLAGGLKQFHYEQYF.